Sequencing of this T cell receptor (beta chain) was carried out in a study of T cells in Graves' hyperthyroidism and ophthalmopathy. Study-wide results and caveats: Most expanded thyroid clonotypes above 0.001 also appeared in blood. The model made its ophthalmopathy prediction, and onset followed a median roughly six months later. Classification by a 13 V-J model distinguished ophthalmopathy from stable hyperthyroidism.

Inclusion characteristics of ophthalmopathy patients comprised a Clinical Activity Score of at least 3, a NOSPECS grade of at least 4, and duration under 3 months. RNA transcripts served as the template for amplifying TCR beta CDR3 regions. The HTBI primer set drove a first-round RT-PCR of the TCR CDR3. TCRdb passed the multiplex PCR reads through MiXCR, listing each CDR3 protein once. The table shows over 350,000 distinct CDR3 sequences, with roughly 15% occurring only once. This clonotype was seen only a few times. Antigen unknown. Sample: blood. The TCR originated in a man aged 18 to 30 with Graves' ophthalmopathy.

The DNA of the CDR3 is TGCGCCAGCAGCCACCCCCTGGGGGCTAGCGGGGGGCAACCCTACATCGATGAGCAGTTCTTC. It encodes CASSHPLGASGGQPYIDEQFF. V and J are TRBV4-1 and TRBJ2-1, with TRBD2 identical over 11 bases. The J segment lost 8 bases and the V segment lost 3 bases, leaving 24 bases of the junction unmatched. The germline gives CDR1 MGHRA, CDR2 YSYEKL. This CDR3 region has 21 residues.